Listed below are T cell receptor beta chains from one sample, sequenced in a study of cytomegalovirus exposure and HLA in healthy donors. TCRdb keeps only in-frame clones here, not all; method: immunoSEQ multiplex PCR. The table includes around 130,000 clones, roughly 70% detected once. The sequenced material came from PBMCs. The origin of the receptors is a man aged 35 to 55 in good health and CMV-seropositive. Each CDR3 is given without its conserved first and last residue. The D gene is left open where the match is weak.

D gene,V gene,CDR3 protein
NA,TRBV5-1,ASVAGGNTGELF
NA,TRBV15,ATSSLSGTYEQY
NA,TRBV4-2,ASSQGVGLNYGYT
NA,TRBV10-3,AIRTQLNTEAF
NA,TRBV28,ASSRFQPQH
NA,TRBV15,ATSMTRYEQY
TRBD1,TRBV30,AWSAPGQRAGELF
TRBD1,TRBV5-1,ASSPYTGVDSPLH
TRBD1,TRBV14,ASSHPGQGAPYEQY
TRBD1,TRBV19,ASREDRDSYQPQH
NA,TRBV7-9,ASSLVGQIWSF
TRBD2,TRBV28,ASSSSTSGSGITDTQY
NA,TRBV30,AWSIVEGAEAF
TRBD2,TRBV5-6,ASTGTSGRITGELF
NA,TRBV19,ASLAGTSKAF
TRBD1,TRBV19,ASSILGQGWDEQY
TRBD2,TRBV7-8,ASSLQGLGITGELF
TRBD1,TRBV19,ASSSRSRGYTGELF
NA,TRBV6-5,ASSPGLLEQF
TRBD1,TRBV2,ASSDRTGDQPQH
NA,TRBV5-6,ASSTRELNLGNEQF
TRBD1,TRBV5-1,ASSLYTGENYGYT
TRBD2,TRBV27,ASSPVPGLEQETQY
NA,TRBV27,ASSLRRGTGANVLT
NA,TRBV7-9,ASSLDVAVNTGELF
NA,TRBV27,ASSPTREPPNEQF
TRBD1,TRBV28,ASSSPQGAPSTDTQY
NA,TRBV29-1,SVERQRNDNEQF
TRBD1,TRBV5-1,ASSLGGTGTYEQY
TRBD2,TRBV11-2,ASSLGVGRELPFDNEQF
NA,TRBV9,ASSVGRGNTEAF
NA,TRBV7-9,ASSGKGGAETQY
NA,TRBV11-3,ASSIAGGEQF
TRBD2,TRBV14,ASSRGVAGGARPYEQY
TRBD1,TRBV27,ASRGTGGGSYEQY
TRBD2,TRBV27,ASSFWGTSGAEQY
TRBD1,TRBV27,ASRGTGLYEQY
NA,TRBV11-2,ASSLQGNDGYT
TRBD2,TRBV7-2,ASSSAGSGETQY
NA,TRBV20-1,SAIQINEQF
TRBD1,TRBV6-5,ASRSSPGQGYGYT